This T cell receptor (beta chain) derives from a study of T cells in Graves' hyperthyroidism and ophthalmopathy. Regarding the study as a whole: Prediction of ophthalmopathy progression came a median around 6 months pre-onset.

This CDR3 spans 16 amino acids. Germline CDR1 is DFQATT and CDR2 is SNEGSKA (reference sequence). Unmatched junction bases numbered 7, after V lost 1 base and J lost 3 bases. The study based diagnoses on clinical symptoms, serum thyroxine and TRAb, thyroid ultrasound and orbital computed tomography. Points on this clonotype: Its specificity is not known. This may stem from a read error, because a much larger clone lies one nucleotide away.

TCR beta CDR3 region amplification was performed from RNA transcripts. Primed by the HTBI set, a first-round RT-PCR was run on the TCR CDR3. TCRdb recomputed calls from the multiplex PCR reads with MiXCR, one row per CDR3 protein. Of approximately 370,000 distinct CDR3 sequences in the sample, 14% to 15% are singletons; the top ten hold around a third. The rearrangement links TRBV20-1 to TRBJ2-4, with 9 nucleotides matching TRBD2. The sequence came from a woman in her twenties or thirties with Graves' hyperthyroidism. The source material was blood. The CDR3 sequence is CSARGAAGGGKNIQYF. The CDR3 DNA reads TGCAGTGCTAGAGGCGCAGCGGGAGGCGGCAAAAACATTCAGTACTTC.